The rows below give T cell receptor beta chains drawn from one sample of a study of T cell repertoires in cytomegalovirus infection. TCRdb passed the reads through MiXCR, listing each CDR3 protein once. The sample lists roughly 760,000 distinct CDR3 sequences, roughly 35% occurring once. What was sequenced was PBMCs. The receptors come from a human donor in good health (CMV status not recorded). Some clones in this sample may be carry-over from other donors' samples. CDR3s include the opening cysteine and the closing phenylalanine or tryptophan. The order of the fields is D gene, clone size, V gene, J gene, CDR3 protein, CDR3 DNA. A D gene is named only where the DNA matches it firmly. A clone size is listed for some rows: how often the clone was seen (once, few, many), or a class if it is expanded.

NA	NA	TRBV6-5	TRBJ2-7	CASSPTGVGYEQYF	TGTGCCAGCAGTCCGACCGGGGTAGGATACGAGCAGTACTTC
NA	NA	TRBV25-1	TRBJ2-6	CASSEYGASGANVLTF	TGTGCCAGCAGTGAATACGGGGCCTCTGGGGCCAACGTCCTGACTTTC
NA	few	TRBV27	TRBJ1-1	CASSFVGAVSEAFF	TGTGCCAGCAGTTTTGTCGGGGCAGTATCCGAAGCTTTCTTT
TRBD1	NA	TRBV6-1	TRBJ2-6	CASSDLIRDRSRANVLTF	TGTGCCAGCAGTGACCTAATCCGGGACAGATCTAGAGCCAACGTCCTGACTTTC
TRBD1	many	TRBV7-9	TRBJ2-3	CASSFGQGGTDTQYF	TGTGCCAGCAGCTTCGGACAGGGGGGAACAGATACGCAGTATTTT
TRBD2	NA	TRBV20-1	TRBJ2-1	CSARSFTSGGNNEQFF	TGCAGTGCTAGATCCTTCACTAGCGGGGGGAACAATGAGCAGTTCTTC
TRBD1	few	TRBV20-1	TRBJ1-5	CSATDRGNQPQHF	TGCAGTGCTACCGACAGGGGCAATCAGCCCCAGCATTTT
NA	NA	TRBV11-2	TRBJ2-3	CASSSQQGSTDTQYF	TGTGCCAGCAGCTCCCAGCAGGGAAGCACAGATACGCAGTATTTT
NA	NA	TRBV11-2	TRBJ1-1	CASSFLRINTEAFF	TGTGCCAGCAGCTTCCTCCGGATAAACACTGAAGCTTTCTTT
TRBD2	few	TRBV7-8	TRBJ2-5	CASSETSGGQETQYF	TGTGCCAGCAGCGAAACTAGCGGGGGACAAGAGACCCAGTACTTC
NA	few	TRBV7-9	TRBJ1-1	CASSLALQWDMNTEAFF	TGTGCCAGCAGCTTAGCCCTCCAATGGGACATGAACACTGAAGCTTTCTTT
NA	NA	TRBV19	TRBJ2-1	CASSVQGGGTYNEQFF	TGTGCCAGTAGTGTTCAGGGAGGGGGAACCTACAATGAGCAGTTCTTC
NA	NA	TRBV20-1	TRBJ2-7	CSARALLRQAQFVQYF	TGCAGTGCTAGAGCCCTACTCAGACAGGCTCAATTTGTGCAGTACTTC
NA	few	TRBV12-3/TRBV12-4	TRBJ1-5	CASKSDGYQPQHF	TGTGCCAGCAAATCCGATGGTTATCAGCCCCAGCATTTT
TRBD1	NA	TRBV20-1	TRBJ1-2	CSAREGTGDYTF	TGCAGTGCTAGAGAGGGGACAGGGGACTACACCTTC
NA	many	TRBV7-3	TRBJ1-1	CASSLNGYTEAFF	TGTGCCAGCAGCTTAAATGGATACACTGAAGCTTTCTTT
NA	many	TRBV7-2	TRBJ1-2	CASSLRQDPGYTF	TGTGCCAGCAGCTTAAGGCAGGACCCCGGCTACACCTTC
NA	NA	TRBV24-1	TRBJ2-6	CATSDPPGLSGPSGANVLTF	TGTGCCACCAGTGACCCCCCAGGGTTAAGTGGTCCCTCTGGGGCCAACGTCCTGACTTTC
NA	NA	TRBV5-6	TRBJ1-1	CASSLPPASEAFF	TGTGCCAGCAGCTTGCCCCCAGCGTCTGAAGCTTTCTTT
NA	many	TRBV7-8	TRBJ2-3	CASSQRHRAGSTDTQYF	TGTGCCAGCAGCCAACGGCATCGCGCGGGGTCCACAGATACGCAGTATTTT
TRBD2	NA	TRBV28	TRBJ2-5	CASIESLGGWETQYF	TGTGCCAGCATCGAATCGTTGGGGGGGTGGGAGACCCAGTACTTC
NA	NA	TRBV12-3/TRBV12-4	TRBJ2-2	CASTIRVSNTGELFF	TGTGCCAGCACCATCAGGGTGTCGAACACCGGGGAGCTGTTTTTT
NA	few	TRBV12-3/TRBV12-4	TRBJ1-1	CASSYHGEAFF	TGTGCCAGCAGTTACCATGGTGAAGCTTTCTTT
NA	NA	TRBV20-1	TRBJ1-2	CSARVPGGQSDYGYTF	TGCAGTGCTAGAGTCCCGGGCGGACAGTCGGACTATGGCTACACCTTC
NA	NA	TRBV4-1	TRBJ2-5	CASSQGGGEETQYF	TGCGCCAGCAGCCAAGGAGGGGGGGAAGAGACCCAGTACTTC
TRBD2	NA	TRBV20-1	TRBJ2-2	CSAPRASGDTGELFF	TGCAGTGCTCCTCGTGCCAGCGGGGACACCGGGGAGCTGTTTTTT